The 20 T cell receptor beta chains listed next were all sequenced from one sample in a study of early T cells in non-severe SARS-CoV-2 infection. A single record per CDR3 protein comes from TCRdb applying MiXCR to the 5' RACE reads. The table records 35,000 to 45,000 distinct CDR3 sequences, over 9% of them present only once. Sequenced material: whole blood. All receptors come from an adult who was a healthcare worker with PCR-confirmed SARS-CoV-2 infection or an uninfected control (not recorded which).

CDR3: CASKRGPNLNTEAFF. In DNA, the CDR3 is TGTGCCAGCAAGAGAGGCCCAAACCTGAACACTGAAGCTTTCTTT. The V call is TRBV27, the J call TRBJ1-1, with D unresolved. V was pared by 7 bases and J by 0 bases, with 15 bases between. From germline, CDR1 is MNHEY and CDR2 SMNVEV (reference sequence). The CDR3 has 15 amino acids.

The CDR3 loop reads CAGGMMGEQFF. The CDR3 DNA reads TGTGCCGGAGGGATGATGGGTGAGCAGTTCTTC. This sequence joins TRBV6-2 or TRBV6-3 and TRBJ2-1; D possibly corresponds to TRBD2 (6 bases). The CDR3 runs 11 residues. Germline V lookup: CDR1 MNHEY, CDR2 SVGEGT. V was trimmed by 11 bases and J by 9 bases, leaving 14 bases between them.

This clonotype was picked up a small number of times. The V gene is TRBV20-1, the J gene TRBJ2-1; 11 bases are shared with TRBD2. V dropped 5 bases and J dropped 5; count of bases not matched to a gene: 8. Germline V gene sequence: CDR1 DFQATT, CDR2 SNEGSKA (reference sequence). This CDR3 comprises 15 residues. CDR3 bases: TGCAGTGCTCCCCGGACTAGCGGGTCTCACAATGAGCAGTTCTTC. Translating it yields CSAPRTSGSHNEQFF.

This chain connects TRBV19 to TRBJ1-5; D is undetermined. CDR3 length: 12 amino acids. Trimming left V 6 bases short and J 9 bases short, with 12 bases between. The V gene's germline CDR1 is LNHDA and CDR2 SQIVND (reference sequence). As DNA, the CDR3 is TGTGCCAGTAGCGAGGCTCGAGGGCCCCAGCATTTT. Its translation: CASSEARGPQHF. The full variable domain, rest sourced from reference TRBV19 and TRBJ1-5, is DGGITQSPKYLFRKEGQNVTLSCEQNLNHDAMYWYRQDPGQGLRLIYYSQIVNDFQKGDIAEGYSVSREKKESFPLTVTSAQKNPTAFYLCASSEARGPQHFGDGTRLSIL.

V usage is TRBV6-6 and J usage is TRBJ1-2; D uncertain. This CDR3 has 11 residues. CDR1 and CDR2 (germline): MNHNY, SVGAGI (reference sequence). Trimming left V 5 bases short and J 3 bases short, with 4 bases between. The CDR3 region is CASSVDYGYTF. CDR3 sequence (DNA): TGTGCCAGCAGTGTTGACTATGGCTACACCTTC.

On this clonotype: The junction does not match germline at one end; this may be a read error. The chain employs TRBV20-1 and TRBJ2-1; a weak D match, TRBD2 (6 bases). The germline gives CDR1 DFQATT, CDR2 SNEGSKA (reference sequence). The CDR3 extends over 12 amino acids. The CDR3 loop reads CSARRRANEQLF. DNA for the CDR3: TGCAGTGCTAGAAGGAGGGCCAATGAGCAGCTCTTC.

This chain links TRBV5-5 with TRBJ1-6; D gene ambiguous. CDR1 and CDR2 (germline): SGHKS, YYEKEE (reference sequence). V was clipped by 2 bases and J by 11 bases, with 8 bases between them. This CDR3 contains 12 residues. The CDR3, as DNA: TGTGCCAGCAGCTTTGCCTTCGCACCCCTCCACTTT. Its protein product is CASSFAFAPLHF.

This clonotype was recorded at least ten times. The chain uses TRBV25-1 and TRBJ2-1, with 10 bases fitting TRBD2. Per the germline V gene, CDR1 is MGHDK and CDR2 is SYGVNS. Trimming at V came to 3 bases and at J to 6 bases, leaving 8 bases not matched to a gene. The CDR3 runs to 16 residues. The CDR3 sequence: CASSDLASGGSNEQFF. CDR3 nucleotides: TGTGCCAGCAGTGATCTGGCTAGCGGGGGCTCCAATGAGCAGTTCTTC.

In this sample, this clonotype turned up many times. This chain connects TRBV28 to TRBJ1-2; 8 nucleotides align to TRBD1. CDR1 is MDHEN, CDR2 SYDVKM, per germline. Trimming at V came to 1 base and at J to 4 bases, leaving 5 bases not matched to a gene. CDR3 length: 15 amino acids. This CDR3 is CASSLSTGGGYGYTF. The CDR3 nucleotides read TGTGCCAGCAGTTTATCCACAGGGGGTGGCTATGGCTACACCTTC.

On this clonotype: A read error may explain this, as a much larger clone is one base away. The chain is built from TRBV4-1 and TRBJ1-2; D remains ambiguous. Germline V gene data show CDR1 as MGHRA and CDR2 as YSYEKL. The CDR3 is made up of 14 amino acids. CDR3 in DNA: TGCGCCAGCAGCCAAACCCTTTTGAAGGCTGGCTGCACCTTC. Translated, it gives CASSQTLLKAGCTF.

V usage is TRBV4-2 and J usage is TRBJ1-4; a possible D gene is TRBD1 (5 bases). Germline assignment: CDR1 LGHNA and CDR2 YNFKEQ. V lost 0 bases, J lost 7 bases, and 15 bases lay in between. The CDR3 contains 16 residues. The CDR3 sequence is CASSQDGREWVEKLFF. CDR3 sequence (DNA): TGTGCCAGCAGCCAAGATGGCAGGGAGTGGGTTGAAAAACTGTTTTTT.

This clonotype was counted between two and nine times. The chain couples TRBV6-2 or TRBV6-3 to TRBJ2-4, with D possibly matching TRBD1 (6 bases). The CDR3 consists of 15 residues. Germline V gene lookup returns CDR1 MNHEY and CDR2 SVGEGT. V shed 5 bases and J shed 1 base, with 12 bases lying between them. The CDR3 DNA is TGTGCCAGCAGTCCCAGAGGACAGGCCAAAAACATTCAGTACTTC. As protein: CASSPRGQAKNIQYF.

This sequence joins TRBV7-4 and TRBJ2-5, with D perhaps given as TRBD1 or TRBD2 (5 bases each). The CDR3 length is 14 residues. The V gene's germline CDR1 is SGHVT and CDR2 SQSDAQ. Between the trimmed V and J ends, which lost 2 bases and 3 bases, there was a span of 10 bases. CDR3: CASSLPGAEETQYF. The DNA for the CDR3 is TGTGCCAGCAGCTTACCCGGGGCGGAAGAGACCCAGTACTTC. Looking up the rest from reference TRBV7-4 and TRBJ2-5 gives the full variable domain: GAGVSQSPRYKVAKRGRDVALRCDSISGHVTLYWYRQTLGQGSEVLTYSQSDAQRDKSGRPSGRFSAERPERSVSTLKIQRTEQGDSAVYLCASSLPGAEETQYFGPGTRLLVL.

This clonotype has a count of ten or more. The V call is TRBV14, the J call TRBJ2-1, with 8 positions matching TRBD2. Germline V gene lookup returns CDR1 SGHDN and CDR2 FVKESK. Trimming at V came to 2 bases and at J to 10 bases, leaving 19 bases not matched to a gene. The CDR3 sequence is 18 residues long. CDR3 in DNA: TGTGCCAGCAGCCAACAAACGGGAGGGGAAGCCCCCGCTATGGAGCAGTTCTTC. Translated: CASSQQTGGEAPAMEQFF.

This clonotype was detected a few times. This chain uses TRBV6-6 with TRBJ2-3, with D maybe TRBD1 (5 bases). The germline gives CDR1 MNHNY, CDR2 SVGAGI (reference sequence). The V end was cut by 5 bases, the J end by 0 bases, with 15 bases between. The CDR3 covers 16 residues. DNA for the CDR3: TGTGCCAGCAGTCCCCTTAGGGGCCCTAGCACAGATACGCAGTATTTT. Its protein is CASSPLRGPSTDTQYF.

This clonotype appeared a few times. The V call is TRBV2, the J call TRBJ2-1; 12 bases fit TRBD2. V shed 7 bases, J shed 2 bases, and the junction held 0 bases outside the gene matches. The CDR3 consists of 14 residues. The germline V gene encodes CDR1 SNHLY and CDR2 FYNNEI. The CDR3 loop reads CASTSGRAYNEQFF. The CDR3, as DNA: TGTGCCAGCACTAGCGGGAGGGCCTACAATGAGCAGTTCTTC.

This clonotype has a count of ten or more. The chain combines TRBV20-1 with TRBJ2-7; 7 nucleotides match TRBD1. The CDR3 is 13 residues long. The J segment lost 3 bases and the V segment lost 6 bases, leaving 8 bases of the junction unmatched. Germline V gives CDR1 DFQATT, CDR2 SNEGSKA (reference sequence). Written as DNA, the CDR3 is TGCAGTGCCATGACAGGGTTTGACTACGAGCAGTACTTC. Protein sequence: CSAMTGFDYEQYF.

The rearrangement joins TRBV29-1 to TRBJ2-2; D unresolved. CDR3 length: 14 residues. Germline V lookup: CDR1 SQVTM, CDR2 ANQGSEA. The ends were cut back, 3 bases at V and 4 bases at J, with 12 bases in the middle. CDR3 DNA sequence: TGCAGCGTTGATTTGGGGTTTGTCACCGGGGAGCTGTTTTTT. Its translation: CSVDLGFVTGELFF.

This clonotype was detected ten times or more. The CDR3, as DNA: TGTGCCAGCAGCTTGGGAGTCGTCGAGAACACTGAAGCTTTCTTT. Its protein product is CASSLGVVENTEAFF. The chain has TRBV7-9 and TRBJ1-1; D call uncertain. V shed 3 bases and J shed 1 base, with 12 bases lying between them. CDR1 and CDR2 from the germline V gene are SEHNR and FQNEAQ (reference sequence). The CDR3 is 15 amino acids.

This clonotype was seen ten or more times. The chain recombines TRBV12-3 or TRBV12-4 with TRBJ1-6; 7 positions agree with TRBD1. The CDR3 loop spans 15 amino acids. V trimming: 3 bases; J trimming: 5 bases; junction bases outside the gene matches: 4. This CDR3 is CASSLWDRDNSPLHF. CDR3 sequence (DNA): TGTGCCAGCAGTTTGTGGGACAGAGATAATTCACCCCTCCACTTT.